Following are 17 T cell receptor beta chains from one sample sequenced in a study of Tregs in tolerant kidney transplant recipients. TCRdb keeps only in-frame clones here, not all; method: immunoSEQ multiplex PCR. The sample has about 100,000 clones, over 85% seen once. The source material was CD4+ T cells from blood, sampled before the transplant. The receptors originated from a human donor who received a combined kidney and bone marrow transplant.

In nucleotides, the CDR3 is TGTGCCAGCTCATCAATTCAGTCAATCAGGGGAGGGGGCCAAGAGACCCAGTACTTC. Its translation: CASSSIQSIRGGGQETQYF. The rearrangement joins TRBV18 to TRBJ2-5, with D perhaps TRBD2 (7 bases). V lost 5 bases, J lost 1 base, and 26 bases lay in between. The CDR3 extends over 19 amino acids. Germline-derived CDR1 and CDR2 are KGHSH and LQKENI. Looking up the rest from reference TRBV18 and TRBJ2-5 gives the full variable domain: NAGVMQNPRHLVRRRGQEARLRCSPMKGHSHVYWYRQLPEEGLKFMVYLQKENIIDESGMPKERFSAEFPKEGPSILRIQQVVRGDSAAYFCASSSIQSIRGGGQETQYFGPGTRLLVL.

The chain links TRBV7-9 to TRBJ2-2, with TRBD2 as a possible D gene (5 bases). The CDR3 is made up of 14 amino acids. Deletions cut 2 bases from V and 7 bases from J, with 11 bases between. Germline CDR1 reads SEHNR; CDR2 reads FQNEAQ (reference sequence). Written as DNA, the CDR3 is TGTGCCAGCAGCTTATTTGAGGGATTCGGGGAGCTGTTTTTT. This gives the protein CASSLFEGFGELFF.

The chain uses TRBV9 and TRBJ2-3; the D is unclear. Germline CDR1 is SGDLS and CDR2 is YYNGEE. V was clipped by 1 base and J by 2 bases, with 11 bases between them. The CDR3 has 15 residues. The CDR3 is CASSVRPSYTDTQYF. CDR3 in DNA: TGTGCCAGCAGCGTAAGGCCTAGTTACACAGATACGCAGTATTTT.

This chain uses TRBV5-1 with TRBJ2-7, with TRBD1 matching 12 bases. The CDR3 runs to 14 residues. Germline V gene lookup returns CDR1 SGHRS and CDR2 YFSETQ. The V gene end was trimmed by 3 bases and the J gene end by 7 bases; junction bases not matched to a gene: 5. CDR3 nucleotides: TGCGCCAGCAGCTCAGGGACAGGGGGCAATGAGCAGTACTTC. This sequence encodes CASSSGTGGNEQYF.

This chain links TRBV7-6 with TRBJ2-1; tentative D call: TRBD2 (5 bases). The ends were cut back, 5 bases at V and 8 bases at J, with 16 bases in the middle. The CDR3 consists of 14 residues. The V gene's germline CDR1 is SGHVS and CDR2 FNYEAQ. The chain's CDR3 is CASSPLWAGDEQFF. CDR3 coding DNA: TGTGCCAGCAGCCCACTTTGGGCCGGGGATGAGCAGTTCTTC.

The chain carries TRBV27 and TRBJ2-7, with a possible D match to TRBD2 (5 bases). The V end lost 5 bases, the J end lost 0 bases, and 11 bases lay between the germline ends. The CDR3 runs to 14 residues. Germline CDR1 is MNHEY and CDR2 is SMNVEV (reference sequence). The CDR3 protein is CASSPRGDSYEQYF. DNA of the CDR3: TGTGCCAGCAGTCCCCGGGGAGACTCCTACGAGCAGTACTTC.

About this clone: Compared with germline, one end of the junction differs, possibly owing to a read error. Other DNA sequences of this sample code for an identical CDR3. The chain uses TRBV2 and TRBJ1-1, with D unresolved. Germline loops: CDR1 SNHLY, CDR2 FYNNEI. This CDR3 has 14 amino acids. The CDR3 loop is CASSIRQAATEAFF. CDR3 nucleotide sequence: TGTGCCAGCAGTATCAGACAAGCCGCCACTGAAGCCTTCTTT.

This chain links TRBV30 with TRBJ2-5; TRBD2 is a possible D gene (9 bases). V was cut by 4 bases and J by 5 bases, with 23 bases left in between. This CDR3 has 16 residues. Germline lookup yields CDR1 GTSNPN and CDR2 SVGIG (reference sequence). The CDR3, as DNA: TGTGCCTGGAAAAACAGGGGGGCTAGCGGGATTGAGACCCAGTACTTC. Its translation is CAWKNRGASGIETQYF.

This sequence joins TRBV19 and TRBJ2-1, with 10 bases identical to TRBD2. Germline lookup yields CDR1 LNHDA and CDR2 SQIVND (reference sequence). With V trimmed by 2 bases and J by 8 bases, 6 bases remained unmatched. CDR3 size: 15 residues. The CDR3 spells CASSIPSGSQDEQFF. The CDR3 nucleotides read TGTGCCAGTAGTATACCTAGCGGGAGTCAAGATGAGCAGTTCTTC.

V is TRBV5-1 and J is TRBJ2-7, with D perhaps TRBD2 (7 bases). Germline values: CDR1 SGHRS, CDR2 YFSETQ. The CDR3 spans 16 residues. V was trimmed by 0 bases and J by 3 bases, leaving 16 bases between them. CDR3 DNA sequence: TGCGCCAGCAGCTTGGGACGGGGGGCCATGAACTACGAGCAGTACTTC. Translated, it gives CASSLGRGAMNYEQYF.

In DNA form, the CDR3 reads TGTGCCAGCAGTTTTGAGTTATCTGGGGCCAACGTCCTGACTTTC. Residues: CASSFELSGANVLTF. The rearrangement links TRBV28 to TRBJ2-6; D not resolved. The CDR3 runs to 15 residues. The V gene lost 3 bases and the J gene lost 1 base, with 7 bases spanning the gap. CDR1 is MDHEN, CDR2 SYDVKM, per germline.

In this sample, this clone turned up once. The genes are TRBV5-1 and TRBJ2-3; 7 bases agree with TRBD1. The CDR3 contains 16 residues. Per the germline V gene, CDR1 is SGHRS and CDR2 is YFSETQ. After removal of 2 bases from V and 2 bases from J, the junction contained 8 bases not matched to a gene. The CDR3 loop is CASSLTGVILTDTQYF. The CDR3 DNA reads TGCGCCAGCAGCTTAACAGGGGTTATACTCACAGATACGCAGTATTTT.

The rearrangement uses TRBV4-1 and TRBJ2-2; the match to TRBD1 covers 8 bases. The V segment lost 3 bases and the J segment 6 bases; nucleotides outside the gene matches: 12. From germline, CDR1 is MGHRA and CDR2 YSYEKL. This CDR3 has 17 amino acids. The CDR3 DNA is TGCGCCAGCAGCCAGGTCGGAGGGACAGGACCTGCCGGGGAGCTGTTTTTT. This translates into CASSQVGGTGPAGELFF.

The chain uses TRBV4-2 and TRBJ2-4, with 10 bases identical to TRBD1. The germline gives CDR1 LGHNA, CDR2 YNFKEQ. The CDR3 runs 19 residues. Trimming removed 0 bases from V and 9 bases from J; junction bases left unmatched: 17. The DNA of the CDR3 is TGTGCCAGCAGCCAAGATACCGGGACAGGGGATTGGGGGGAAAGCATTCAGTACTTC. Protein: CASSQDTGTGDWGESIQYF.

This clone was recorded only once. In DNA, the CDR3 is TGTGCCAGCACGATGAGCGGGGGCGGGTACGAGCAGTACTTC. This sequence encodes CASTMSGGGYEQYF. This chain uses TRBV7-2 with TRBJ2-7; 8 bases map to TRBD2. The CDR3 is 14 residues long. Trimming cost V 7 bases and J 4 bases; bases outside gene matches: 9. Germline values: CDR1 SGHTA, CDR2 FQGNSA.

This clone was counted a single time. This chain joins TRBV5-1 and TRBJ2-2, with 9 bases lining up with TRBD1. The CDR3 has 17 amino acids. Per germline, CDR1 SGHRS and CDR2 YFSETQ. J gave up 6 bases and V 3 bases, and 12 bases lay outside the gene matches. CDR3 sequence reads: CASSSPRTGAGSGELFF. CDR3 coding DNA: TGCGCCAGCAGCTCCCCCCGGACAGGGGCCGGGTCCGGGGAGCTGTTTTTT.

The chain carries TRBV7-3 and TRBJ1-1; possibly TRBD1 for D (6 bases). The V gene lost 5 bases and the J gene lost 3 bases, with 13 bases spanning the gap. CDR1 is SGHTA and CDR2 is FQGTGA in the germline V gene. CDR3 length: 14 residues. DNA of the CDR3: TGTGCCAGCAGCCGTACAGGGCTGGACACTGAAGCTTTCTTT. The encoded protein is CASSRTGLDTEAFF.